The entry below gives a single T cell receptor beta chain sequence along with its context. Its specificity is not known. The data derive from a study of shared clonotypes between healthy human individuals. The protocol was immunoSEQ multiplex PCR, while the TCRdb copy is restricted to in-frame clones and leaves out a portion. In the table there are more than 90,000 clones, 67% of which are singletons. This CDR3 contains 15 residues. Germline assignment: CDR1 SGHDT and CDR2 YYEEEE. V shed 4 bases, J shed 1 base, and the junction held 4 bases outside the gene matches. Study-wide results and limits: The four-donor shared clonotypes exceeded non-shared clonotypes in generation probability, with non-shared ones scoring lower.

The receptor's source is a man aged 25-45 years in good health. The sample consisted of memory CD8+ T cells sorted from blood. Subset here: CD45RO+ cells pooled with CCR7-negative TemRA cells. This sequence joins TRBV5-6 and TRBJ2-1, with 8 bases matching TRBD1. The CDR3 protein is CASSIQGASYNEQFF. The CDR3 DNA is TGTGCCAGCAGCATCCAGGGGGCGTCCTACAATGAGCAGTTCTTC.